This T cell receptor beta chain stems from a study of regulatory T cells in long-lasting Graves disease (dated by TCRdb to the early 2020s). Turning to the overall study: In the newly diagnosed Graves' disease group, patients had been taking antithyroid drugs for less than 3 months. Persistent Graves' disease patients were compared with newly diagnosed Graves' disease patients by peripheral blood TCR sequencing and RNA sequencing. The study was registered as a clinical trial and conducted in China. A total of around 35 samples underwent TCR sequencing, from roughly 13 patients with persistent Graves' disease and some 20 patients with newly diagnosed Graves' disease.

Library preparation used multiplex PCR. The sequencer was an Illumina HiSeq 4000. To build TCR beta libraries, CDR3 regions were amplified by Arm-PCR using iRepertoire HTBI primers. PCR products were gel purified before sequencing. On the authors' methods: A total of 62 TRBV and about 13 TRBJ segments were identified across samples and were used for gene usage analysis of CDR3 amino acid clonotypes. COPE and FqMerger were used to merge filtered high-quality paired reads into contigs. BLAST was used to align contigs to the IMGT TRBV, TRBD and TRBJ reference genes, and CDR3 was defined following IMGT. Any clonotype with a frequency above 0.1% was counted as a highly expanded clone. Shannon entropy was used to measure repertoire diversity, and the Gini coefficient was used to measure V-J evenness. A clonotype was considered public if more than one individual shared it. TCRdb reprocessed the public reads (quality trimming at Q25 with fastp, clone calling with MiXCR) and kept in-frame beta chains. Rows matching on CDR3 protein sequence are summarized as one entry with the most common DNA and genes. V and J calls and clone size were set by TCRdb, not the authors. The sample profile shows about 350,000 distinct CDR3 sequences; roughly 17% of them were found once. Together, the top ten hold 30% of the sample.

This clonotype was seen repeatedly, ten times or more. Its antigen target is currently unknown. No base quality information exists; no much larger clone differs at one position. Summary of the overall study and its limitations: Compared with newly diagnosed patients, persistent Graves' disease patients had lower TCR Shannon entropy and fewer highly expanded clones, which suggests clonal expansion. Only peripheral blood was studied, because thyroid tissue, the primary lesion, was inaccessible. The authors acknowledged the small sample size as a limitation that may reduce accuracy. Sequencing and analysis were restricted to the TCR beta chain. A larger number of public clonotypes was shared among persistent patients (about 2,700) than among newly diagnosed patients (around 970). Preferential use of TRBV28, TRBJ1-2 and TRBJ2-5 was observed in persistent disease, whereas TRBV20-1 and TRBJ2-1 were favored in newly diagnosed disease.

The time point label of this sample denotes: newly diagnosed GD, antithyroid drugs for less than 3 months. For both TCR sequencing and RNA sequencing, RNA was extracted from PBMCs using TRIzol. The diagnosis of Graves' disease was made according to American Thyroid Association guidelines. Recruitment of patients was carried out at an endocrinology department in Xi'an, China. From each patient, 7.5 to 10 milliliters of peripheral blood was collected into an EDTA anticoagulant tube. Ficoll Paque Plus density gradient separation was used to isolate PBMCs, and no further T cell sorting was performed. An Agilent 2100 Bioanalyzer and agarose gel were used to check RNA quality, while a NanoDrop 2000 measured RNA concentration. V is clipped by 3 bases and J by 2 bases, and the sequence between their germline boundaries is 8 bases long. Per the germline V gene (reference sequence), SEHNR is the CDR1 and FQNEAQ is the CDR2. The CDR3, from cysteine to phenylalanine, totals 13 residues. Only CDR3 DNA remains: 39 bases, in frame from the first base.

Separately, the same data were catalogued under a study of T cells in Graves' hyperthyroidism and ophthalmopathy. The second investigation adds: Stable Graves' hyperthyroidism was defined as no progression to ophthalmopathy during 18 months of follow-up. Hyperthyroidism patients were aged 18 to 65 years and newly diagnosed, with disease duration of less than 2 months. Patients with uncontrolled infections, other autoimmune diseases, pregnancy or lactation were excluded. Clinical symptoms, serum thyroxine and TRAb, thyroid ultrasound, and orbital computed tomography formed the basis for the diagnoses. A first-round RT-PCR of the TCR CDR3 used the HTBI primer set with the Qiagen OneStep RT-PCR kit. Most expanded thyroid clonotypes (frequency above 0.001) were also detected in blood, suggesting blood repertoires may reflect thyroid immune responses. A model built on a 13 V-J signature distinguished ophthalmopathy from stable hyperthyroidism, reaching 85% to 90% sensitivity and 81% to 83% specificity in cross-validation and 80%/75% in testing. In validation, the model predicted progression to ophthalmopathy a median of approximately 6.3 months before onset, with approximately 70% sensitivity and 72.22% specificity. To identify TCR V-J signatures that set the groups apart, the researchers used a discovery cohort of about a hundred patients, made up of around 42 with Graves' ophthalmopathy and 57 with stable Graves' hyperthyroidism. Whether ophthalmopathy could be predicted prospectively was tested in an independent validation cohort made up of some 20 hyperthyroidism patients plus 17 patients who later progressed to ophthalmopathy. The 90 to 100 discovery patients were randomly split 7:3 into training and test sets. Thyroid tissue and blood T-cell repertoires from more than five Graves' hyperthyroidism patients were also compared in the study. Following sampling, methimazole starting at 30 mg daily was given to hyperthyroidism patients, and high-dose intravenous methylprednisolone was given to ophthalmopathy patients. The libraries were constructed in a second round of multiplex PCR and then size-selected and purified. Libraries were sequenced paired-end with 100 bp reads on an Illumina HiSeq2000. SOAPnuke was used to process the raw data, with reads discarded if the reads contained adapters or uncalled bases, had a mean Phred below 15, or lacked an exact constant-primer or identifier match. COPE v1.2.5 was used to merge the high-quality paired reads, and each unique nucleotide sequence was defined as a clonotype. Clonotypes were aligned to IMGT TRBV, TRBD and TRBJ reference segments using MiTCR v1.1. Analysis was restricted to V-J combinations with a frequency above 0.0001, which covered 99% to 99.2% of repertoires. A TCS score was defined as the ratio between F50 (clonal expansion) and ExV (chaos), using BLOSUM62-based TCRdist between CDR3 peptides within each V-J. Welch's t-statistics and random forest reduced approximately 520 V-J features to about 13, which were used in a naive Bayes classifier (R e1071). Sample size was not statistically predetermined, and blinding of investigators to group allocation was not performed. According to the paper, TCR Vbeta CDR3 sequencing was carried out on over 130 peripheral blood samples, which came from approximately 43 ophthalmopathy, 70 to 80 hyperthyroidism and roughly 17 progressor patients.

This specimen was peripheral blood mononuclear cells (PBMCs), taken at new diagnosis, from a patient treated with antithyroid drugs. The V and J segments used are TRBV7-9 and TRBJ2-7; no D gene can be assigned with confidence. The receptor was derived from a man aged 35 to 55 with Graves disease. Donor details come from another sample of the same person, matched by shared clones. The sequence in DNA is TGTGCCAGCAGCTTGCACGGAACCTACGAGCAGTACTTC. Its product reads: CASSLHGTYEQYF.